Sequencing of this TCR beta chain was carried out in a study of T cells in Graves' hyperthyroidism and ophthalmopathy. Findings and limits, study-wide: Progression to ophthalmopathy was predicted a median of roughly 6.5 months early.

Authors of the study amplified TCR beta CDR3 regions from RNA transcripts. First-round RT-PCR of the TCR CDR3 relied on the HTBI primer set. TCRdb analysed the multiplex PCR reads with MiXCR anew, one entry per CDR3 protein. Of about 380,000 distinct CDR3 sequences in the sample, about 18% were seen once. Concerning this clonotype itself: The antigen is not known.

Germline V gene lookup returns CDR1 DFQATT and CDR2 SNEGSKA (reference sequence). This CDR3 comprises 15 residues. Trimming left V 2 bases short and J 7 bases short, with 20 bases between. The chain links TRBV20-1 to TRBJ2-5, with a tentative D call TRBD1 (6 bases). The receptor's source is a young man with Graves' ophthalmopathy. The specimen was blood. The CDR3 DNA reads TGCAGTGCTAGACGTCCCGGGACACGGCCGTGGACCCAGTACTTC. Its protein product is CSARRPGTRPWTQYF.